The rows below give T cell receptor beta chains drawn from one sample of a study of T-cell memory formation after mild COVID-19. TCRdb reprocessed the 5' RACE reads via MiXCR and lists one record per CDR3 protein. Among tens of thousands of distinct CDR3 sequences listed, 7.3% were seen once. The source material was PBMCs or a T cell subset sorted from them (not recorded which). These receptors all come from a young man who had mild COVID-19 (a few samples of this study predate the infection). Cell type and time point are not known. Each CDR3 is given without its conserved first and last residue. The D gene is left open where the match is weak. Clone size is shown for a subset of rows, as once, few, many or a class of expanded clone.

j_gene: TRBJ1-1; abundance: many; v_gene: TRBV20-1; d_gene: .; CDR3aa: SARDPGGRDTEAF
j_gene: TRBJ2-3; abundance: .; v_gene: TRBV4-1; d_gene: TRBD1; CDR3aa: ASTQTGGIVTDTQY
j_gene: TRBJ2-1; abundance: many; v_gene: TRBV15; d_gene: TRBD1; CDR3aa: ATSRDRYNEQF
j_gene: TRBJ2-5; abundance: many; v_gene: TRBV5-1; d_gene: .; CDR3aa: ASSLFYSEETQY
j_gene: TRBJ2-3; abundance: few; v_gene: TRBV6-5; d_gene: .; CDR3aa: ASNKHGGLSDTQY
j_gene: TRBJ2-3; abundance: few; v_gene: TRBV7-2; d_gene: .; CDR3aa: ASSLLGRLDDTQY
j_gene: TRBJ2-1; abundance: .; v_gene: TRBV12-3/TRBV12-4; d_gene: .; CDR3aa: ASSLIGVAYNEQF
j_gene: TRBJ1-2; abundance: .; v_gene: TRBV15; d_gene: .; CDR3aa: ATSREQGNYGYT
j_gene: TRBJ2-7; abundance: few; v_gene: TRBV5-1; d_gene: .; CDR3aa: ASSPSGTIGDEQY
j_gene: TRBJ2-1; abundance: many; v_gene: TRBV7-2; d_gene: TRBD1; CDR3aa: ASSTGQGDYNEQF
j_gene: TRBJ2-5; abundance: many; v_gene: TRBV5-1; d_gene: TRBD2; CDR3aa: ASRPPAGGTKTQY
j_gene: TRBJ2-5; abundance: few; v_gene: TRBV3-1; d_gene: TRBD2; CDR3aa: ASSPTSGAETQY
j_gene: TRBJ2-7; abundance: many; v_gene: TRBV7-9; d_gene: .; CDR3aa: ASSFSYEQY
j_gene: TRBJ2-7; abundance: many; v_gene: TRBV10-3; d_gene: .; CDR3aa: AISAVPSIGQY
j_gene: TRBJ2-3; abundance: .; v_gene: TRBV3-1; d_gene: .; CDR3aa: ASSQTGSTDTQY
j_gene: TRBJ1-1; abundance: .; v_gene: TRBV20-1; d_gene: TRBD1; CDR3aa: RGQLNTEAF
j_gene: TRBJ2-4; abundance: many; v_gene: TRBV5-6; d_gene: TRBD1; CDR3aa: ASSQTGAKNIQY
j_gene: TRBJ1-6; abundance: .; v_gene: TRBV20-1; d_gene: .; CDR3aa: SADRRGGFRNSPLH
j_gene: TRBJ2-5; abundance: many; v_gene: TRBV7-8; d_gene: .; CDR3aa: ASSLGIGRETQY
j_gene: TRBJ2-2; abundance: many; v_gene: TRBV7-2; d_gene: TRBD1; CDR3aa: ASSFRTGVTGELF
j_gene: TRBJ2-5; abundance: .; v_gene: TRBV3-1; d_gene: .; CDR3aa: ASSHYEETQY
j_gene: TRBJ2-3; abundance: many; v_gene: TRBV5-6; d_gene: .; CDR3aa: ASSLVPRVGDTQY
j_gene: TRBJ1-5; abundance: few; v_gene: TRBV10-3; d_gene: .; CDR3aa: ATAGGTNQPQH
j_gene: TRBJ2-1; abundance: few; v_gene: TRBV5-1; d_gene: TRBD1; CDR3aa: ASSTPGQESRQF
j_gene: TRBJ1-1; abundance: .; v_gene: TRBV3-1; d_gene: .; CDR3aa: ASSKFQGDTEAF
j_gene: TRBJ2-7; abundance: .; v_gene: TRBV7-9; d_gene: .; CDR3aa: ASSRRQDIYEQY
j_gene: TRBJ1-1; abundance: .; v_gene: TRBV19; d_gene: TRBD1; CDR3aa: ASREGQAMNTEAF
j_gene: TRBJ1-2; abundance: many; v_gene: TRBV5-6; d_gene: .; CDR3aa: ASSLRGVGSYGYT
j_gene: TRBJ2-5; abundance: .; v_gene: TRBV20-1; d_gene: TRBD2; CDR3aa: SARRGGPGETQY
j_gene: TRBJ1-5; abundance: many; v_gene: TRBV20-1; d_gene: .; CDR3aa: SARSRLGHQPQH
j_gene: TRBJ1-5; abundance: few; v_gene: TRBV27; d_gene: TRBD1; CDR3aa: ASSLTGTGHQPQH
j_gene: TRBJ2-5; abundance: many; v_gene: TRBV5-1; d_gene: TRBD2; CDR3aa: ASSLALSGGETQY
j_gene: TRBJ2-2; abundance: few; v_gene: TRBV5-1; d_gene: .; CDR3aa: ASSWDNTGELF
j_gene: TRBJ1-5; abundance: few; v_gene: TRBV12-3/TRBV12-4; d_gene: .; CDR3aa: ASSLLYSNQPQH
j_gene: TRBJ2-5; abundance: few; v_gene: TRBV6-2/TRBV6-3; d_gene: .; CDR3aa: ASKGVWETQY
j_gene: TRBJ2-5; abundance: few; v_gene: TRBV25-1; d_gene: .; CDR3aa: ASSDRNQETQY
j_gene: TRBJ2-1; abundance: .; v_gene: TRBV5-1; d_gene: TRBD2; CDR3aa: ASSSRDSGGYNEQF
j_gene: TRBJ2-2; abundance: .; v_gene: TRBV10-3; d_gene: .; CDR3aa: AISVAGFTGELF
j_gene: TRBJ2-2; abundance: many; v_gene: TRBV5-1; d_gene: TRBD2; CDR3aa: ASSPGLAPNTGELF
j_gene: TRBJ2-5; abundance: many; v_gene: TRBV4-2; d_gene: .; CDR3aa: ASSPGETQY
j_gene: TRBJ1-5; abundance: few; v_gene: TRBV4-3; d_gene: .; CDR3aa: ASSQVGGTQPQH